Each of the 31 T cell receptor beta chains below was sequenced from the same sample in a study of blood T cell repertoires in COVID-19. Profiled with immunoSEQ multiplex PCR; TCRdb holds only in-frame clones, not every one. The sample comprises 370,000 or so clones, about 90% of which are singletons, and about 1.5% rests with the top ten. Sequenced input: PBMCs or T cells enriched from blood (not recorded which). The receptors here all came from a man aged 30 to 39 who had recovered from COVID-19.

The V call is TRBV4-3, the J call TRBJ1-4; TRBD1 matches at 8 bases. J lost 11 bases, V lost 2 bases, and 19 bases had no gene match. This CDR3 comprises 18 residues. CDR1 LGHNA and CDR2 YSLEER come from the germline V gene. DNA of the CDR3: TGCGCCAGCAGCCAAAGAGGGGGTGGGTCGGGACAGGACTCTAAACTGTTTTTT. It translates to CASSQRGGGSGQDSKLFF.

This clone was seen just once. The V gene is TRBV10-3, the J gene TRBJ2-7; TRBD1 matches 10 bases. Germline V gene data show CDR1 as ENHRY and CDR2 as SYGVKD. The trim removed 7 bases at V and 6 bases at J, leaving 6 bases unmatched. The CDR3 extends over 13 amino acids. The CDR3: CAITRDRGREQYF. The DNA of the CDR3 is TGTGCCATCACCCGCGACAGGGGGCGCGAGCAGTACTTC.

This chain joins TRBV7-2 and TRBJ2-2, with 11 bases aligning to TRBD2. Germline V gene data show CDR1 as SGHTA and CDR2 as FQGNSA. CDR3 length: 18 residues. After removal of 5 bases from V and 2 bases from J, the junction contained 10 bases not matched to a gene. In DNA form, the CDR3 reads TGTGCCAGCAGCGGAACCAGACTAGCGGGGCTTAACACCGGGGAGCTGTTTTTT. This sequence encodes CASSGTRLAGLNTGELFF.

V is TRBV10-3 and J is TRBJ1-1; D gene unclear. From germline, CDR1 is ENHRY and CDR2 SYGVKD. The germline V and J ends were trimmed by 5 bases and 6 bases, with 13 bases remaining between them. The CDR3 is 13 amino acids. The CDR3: CAISSILGAEAFF. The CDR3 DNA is TGTGCCATCAGTTCGATACTAGGCGCTGAAGCTTTCTTT.

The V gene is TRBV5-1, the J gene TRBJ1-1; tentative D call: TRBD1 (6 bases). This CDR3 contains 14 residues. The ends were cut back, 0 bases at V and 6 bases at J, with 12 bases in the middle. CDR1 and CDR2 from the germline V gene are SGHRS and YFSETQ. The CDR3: CASSLEPGVAEAFF. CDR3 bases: TGCGCCAGCAGCTTGGAGCCAGGGGTCGCTGAAGCTTTCTTT.

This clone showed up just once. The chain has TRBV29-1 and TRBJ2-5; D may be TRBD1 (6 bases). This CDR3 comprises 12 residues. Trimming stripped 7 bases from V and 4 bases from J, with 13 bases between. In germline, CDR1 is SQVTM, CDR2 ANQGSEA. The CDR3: CSGTTGTETQYF. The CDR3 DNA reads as TGCAGCGGCACTACAGGGACAGAGACCCAGTACTTC.

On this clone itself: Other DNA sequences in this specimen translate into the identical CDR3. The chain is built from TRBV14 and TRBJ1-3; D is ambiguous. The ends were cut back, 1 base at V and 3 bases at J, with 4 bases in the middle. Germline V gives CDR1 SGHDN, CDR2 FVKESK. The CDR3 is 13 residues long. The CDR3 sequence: CASSQGLGNTIYF. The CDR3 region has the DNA TGTGCCAGCAGCCAAGGGCTTGGAAACACCATATATTTT.

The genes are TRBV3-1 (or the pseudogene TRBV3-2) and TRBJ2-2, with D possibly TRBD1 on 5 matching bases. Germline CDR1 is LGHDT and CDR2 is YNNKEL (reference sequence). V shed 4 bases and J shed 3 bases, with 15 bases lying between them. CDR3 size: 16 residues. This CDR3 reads CASSLFHGRDTGELFF. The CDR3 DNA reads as TGTGCCAGCAGCCTCTTTCATGGCAGGGACACCGGGGAGCTGTTTTTT.

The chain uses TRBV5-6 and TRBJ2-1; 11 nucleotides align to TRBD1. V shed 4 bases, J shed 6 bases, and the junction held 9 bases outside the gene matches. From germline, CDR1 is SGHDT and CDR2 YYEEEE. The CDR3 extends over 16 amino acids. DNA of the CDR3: TGTGCCAGCAGCAGAGGGGACAGGGGGTCCCTCAATGAGCAGTTCTTC. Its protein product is CASSRGDRGSLNEQFF.

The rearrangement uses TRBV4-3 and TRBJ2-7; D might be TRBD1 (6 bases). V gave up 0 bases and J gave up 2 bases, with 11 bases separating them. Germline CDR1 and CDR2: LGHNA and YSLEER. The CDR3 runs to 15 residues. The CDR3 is CASSQEYSGAYEQYF. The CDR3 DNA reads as TGCGCCAGCAGCCAAGAGTACTCAGGGGCCTACGAGCAGTACTTC.

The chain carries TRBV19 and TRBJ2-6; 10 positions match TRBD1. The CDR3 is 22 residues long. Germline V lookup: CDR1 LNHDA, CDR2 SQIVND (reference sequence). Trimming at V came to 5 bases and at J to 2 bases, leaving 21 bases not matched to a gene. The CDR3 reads CASSLTRTGGSLARPGANVLTF. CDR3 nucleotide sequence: TGTGCCAGTAGTCTCACTCGGACAGGGGGTAGTCTCGCACGACCTGGGGCCAACGTCCTGACTTTC.

The CDR3 DNA reads as TGTGCCAGCAGCATTACAGGGGAATCACCCCTCCACTTT. It specifies CASSITGESPLHF. The gene calls are TRBV5-5 and TRBJ1-6; TRBD1 matches 7 bases. This CDR3 is built from 13 residues. Germline V gives CDR1 SGHKS, CDR2 YYEKEE (reference sequence). V was pared by 4 bases and J by 10 bases, with 5 bases of the junction left unmatched.

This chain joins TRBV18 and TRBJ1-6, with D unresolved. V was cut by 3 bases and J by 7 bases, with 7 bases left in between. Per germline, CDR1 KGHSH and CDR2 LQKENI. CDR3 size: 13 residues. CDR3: CASSPAGNSPLHF. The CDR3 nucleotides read TGTGCCAGCTCACCGGCGGGGAATTCACCCCTCCACTTT.

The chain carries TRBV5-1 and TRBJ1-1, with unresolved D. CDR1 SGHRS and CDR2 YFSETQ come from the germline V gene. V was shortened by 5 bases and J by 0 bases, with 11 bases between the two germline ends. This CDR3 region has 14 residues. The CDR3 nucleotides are TGCGCCAGCAGATCCGACACCATGAACACTGAAGCTTTCTTT. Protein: CASRSDTMNTEAFF.

The CDR3 coding sequence is TGTGCCACCAGTCAGGACACAGATACGCAGTATTTT. This translates into CATSQDTDTQYF. V and J are TRBV24-1 and TRBJ2-3; D ambiguous. The V end was cut by 6 bases, the J end by 2 bases, with 5 bases between. CDR1 is KGHDR and CDR2 is SFDVKD in the germline V gene. The CDR3 runs 12 residues.

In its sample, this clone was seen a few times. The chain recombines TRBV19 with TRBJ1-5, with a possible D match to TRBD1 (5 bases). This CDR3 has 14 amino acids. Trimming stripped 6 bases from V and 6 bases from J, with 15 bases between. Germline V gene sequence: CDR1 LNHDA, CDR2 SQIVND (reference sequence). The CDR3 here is CASRAGRGIQPQHF. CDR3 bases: TGTGCCAGTAGGGCCGGAAGGGGAATTCAGCCCCAGCATTTT.

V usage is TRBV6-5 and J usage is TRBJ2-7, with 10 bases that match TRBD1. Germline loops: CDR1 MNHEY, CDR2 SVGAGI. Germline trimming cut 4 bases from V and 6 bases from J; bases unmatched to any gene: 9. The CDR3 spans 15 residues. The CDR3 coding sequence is TGTGCCAGCAGTTCGGGGGGGACAGGGGTCGTCGAGCAGTACTTC. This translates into CASSSGGTGVVEQYF.

The CDR3 coding sequence is TGTGCCAGCAGCGACGAACGGGGATCCACTGAAGCTTTCTTT. This sequence encodes CASSDERGSTEAFF. The rearrangement links TRBV9 to TRBJ1-1; D gene uncertain. The CDR3 extends over 14 amino acids. V dropped 3 bases and J dropped 4 bases, with 13 bases sitting between them. Germline CDR1 reads SGDLS; CDR2 reads YYNGEE.

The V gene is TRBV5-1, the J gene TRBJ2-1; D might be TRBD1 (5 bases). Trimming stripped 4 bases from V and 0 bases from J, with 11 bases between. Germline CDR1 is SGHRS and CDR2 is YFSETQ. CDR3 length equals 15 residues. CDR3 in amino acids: CASSRTGSSYNEQFF. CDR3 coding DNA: TGCGCCAGCAGCCGAACAGGAAGCTCCTACAATGAGCAGTTCTTC.

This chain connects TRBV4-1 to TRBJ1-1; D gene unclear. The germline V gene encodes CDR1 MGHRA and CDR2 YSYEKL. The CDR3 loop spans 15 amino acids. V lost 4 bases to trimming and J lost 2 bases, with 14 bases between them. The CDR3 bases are TGCGCCAGCAGCCCCCAGGCAGCATCCAACACTGAAGCTTTCTTT. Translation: CASSPQAASNTEAFF.

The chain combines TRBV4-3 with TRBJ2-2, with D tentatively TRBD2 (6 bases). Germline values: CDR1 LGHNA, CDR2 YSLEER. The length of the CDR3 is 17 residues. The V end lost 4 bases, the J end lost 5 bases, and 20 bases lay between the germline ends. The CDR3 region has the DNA TGCGCCAGCAGCCCGCAGAGAGGCGGGGAAGGGACCGGGGAGCTGTTTTTT. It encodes CASSPQRGGEGTGELFF.

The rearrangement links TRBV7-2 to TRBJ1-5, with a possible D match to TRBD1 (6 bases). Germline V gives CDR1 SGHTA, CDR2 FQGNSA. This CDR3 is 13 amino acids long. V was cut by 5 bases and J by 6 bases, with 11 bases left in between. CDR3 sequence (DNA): TGTGCCAGCAGCAACCCAGGGGTTCAGCCCCAGCATTTT. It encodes CASSNPGVQPQHF.

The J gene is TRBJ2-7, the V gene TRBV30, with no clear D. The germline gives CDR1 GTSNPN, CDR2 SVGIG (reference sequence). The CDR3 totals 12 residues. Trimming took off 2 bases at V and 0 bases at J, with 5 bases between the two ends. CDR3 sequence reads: CAWSQDSYEQYF. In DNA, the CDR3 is TGTGCCTGGAGTCAGGACTCCTACGAGCAGTACTTC.

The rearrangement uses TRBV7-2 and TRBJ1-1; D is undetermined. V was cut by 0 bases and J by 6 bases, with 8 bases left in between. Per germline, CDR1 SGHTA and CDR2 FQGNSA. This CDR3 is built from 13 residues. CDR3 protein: CASSLALYAEAFF. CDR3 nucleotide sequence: TGTGCCAGCAGCTTAGCGCTCTACGCTGAAGCTTTCTTT.

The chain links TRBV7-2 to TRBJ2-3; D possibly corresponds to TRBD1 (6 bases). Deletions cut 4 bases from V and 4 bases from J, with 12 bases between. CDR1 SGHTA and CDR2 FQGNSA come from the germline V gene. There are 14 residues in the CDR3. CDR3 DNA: TGTGCCAGCAGCTCCCAGGGGTCAGCAGATACGCAGTATTTT. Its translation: CASSSQGSADTQYF.

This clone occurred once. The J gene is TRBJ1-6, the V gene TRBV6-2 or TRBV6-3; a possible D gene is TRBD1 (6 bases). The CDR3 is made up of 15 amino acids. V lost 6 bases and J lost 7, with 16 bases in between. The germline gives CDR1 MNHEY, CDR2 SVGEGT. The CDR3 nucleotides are TGTGCCAGCAGCAAGATAACAGGGCTGAATTCACCCCTCCACTTT. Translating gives CASSKITGLNSPLHF.

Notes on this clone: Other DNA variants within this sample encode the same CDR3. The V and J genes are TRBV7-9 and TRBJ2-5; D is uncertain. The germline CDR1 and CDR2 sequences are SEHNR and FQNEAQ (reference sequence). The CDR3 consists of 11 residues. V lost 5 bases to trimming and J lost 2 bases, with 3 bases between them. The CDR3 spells CASSPQETQYF. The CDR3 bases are TGTGCCAGCAGCCCTCAAGAGACCCAGTACTTC.

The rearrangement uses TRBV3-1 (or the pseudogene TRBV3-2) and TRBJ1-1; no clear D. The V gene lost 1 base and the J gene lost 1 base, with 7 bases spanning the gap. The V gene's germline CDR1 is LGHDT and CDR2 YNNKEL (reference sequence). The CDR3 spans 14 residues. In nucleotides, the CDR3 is TGTGCCAGCAGCCAAGCAGACAAGAACACTGAAGCTTTCTTT. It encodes CASSQADKNTEAFF.

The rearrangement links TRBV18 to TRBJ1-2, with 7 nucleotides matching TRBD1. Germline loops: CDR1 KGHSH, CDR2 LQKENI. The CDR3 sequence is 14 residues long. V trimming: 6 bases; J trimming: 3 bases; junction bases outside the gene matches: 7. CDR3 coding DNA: TGTGCCAGCTCCGCTTCCGGGACAGACTATGGCTACACCTTC. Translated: CASSASGTDYGYTF.

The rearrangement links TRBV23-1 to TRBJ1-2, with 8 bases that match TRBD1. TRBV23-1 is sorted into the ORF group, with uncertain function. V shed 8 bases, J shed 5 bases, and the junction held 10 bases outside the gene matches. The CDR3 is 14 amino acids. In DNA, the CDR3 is TGCGCCAGCCCGACCGGACAGGGAAAATATGGCTACACCTTC. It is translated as CASPTGQGKYGYTF.

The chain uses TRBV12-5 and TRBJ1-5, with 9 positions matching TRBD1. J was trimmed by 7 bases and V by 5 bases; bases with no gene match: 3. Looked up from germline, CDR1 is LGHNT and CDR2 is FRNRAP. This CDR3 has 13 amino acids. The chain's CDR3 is CASGDRGRQPQHF. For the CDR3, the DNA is TGTGCTAGTGGTGACAGGGGGAGGCAGCCCCAGCATTTT.